Listed below are T cell receptor beta chains from one sample, sequenced in a study of early T cells in non-severe SARS-CoV-2 infection. TCRdb redid the calling of the 5' RACE reads with MiXCR, one entry per CDR3 protein. The profile shows roughly 69,000 distinct CDR3 sequences, about 9% of them singletons. Material: whole blood. Receptors originate from an adult who was a healthcare worker with PCR-confirmed SARS-CoV-2 infection or an uninfected control (not recorded which). CDR3s include the opening cysteine and the closing phenylalanine or tryptophan. Each record gives: D gene, J gene, V gene, clone size, CDR3 protein, CDR3 DNA. A D gene is named only where the DNA matches it firmly. Clone size is given for some rows only: seen once, a few or many times, or a class if the clone is expanded.

>-|TRBJ2-7|TRBV12-3/TRBV12-4|-
CASSLTILEQYF
TGTGCCAGCAGCCTGACTATACTCGAGCAGTACTTC
>TRBD2|TRBJ2-1|TRBV19|few
CASKLAGVQNEQFF
TGTGCCAGCAAACTAGCGGGAGTGCAAAATGAGCAGTTCTTC
>TRBD2|TRBJ2-1|TRBV11-2|many
CASSLSGISYNEQFF
TGTGCCAGCAGCCTAAGCGGGATCTCCTACAATGAGCAGTTCTTC
>-|TRBJ1-2|TRBV9|few
CASTGTHAYGYTF
TGTGCCAGCACGGGGACACACGCCTATGGCTACACCTTC
>TRBD2|TRBJ2-1|TRBV13|few
CASSQTSGRSYNEQFF
TGTGCCAGCAGCCAGACTAGCGGGAGATCCTACAATGAGCAGTTCTTC
>TRBD2|TRBJ2-1|TRBV7-9|many
CASSLTTSGRGNEQFF
TGTGCCAGCAGCCTGACTACTAGCGGGAGGGGGAATGAGCAGTTCTTC
>-|TRBJ2-2|TRBV29-1|many
CSVDRGTGELFF
TGCAGCGTTGACAGGGGCACCGGGGAGCTGTTTTTT
>-|TRBJ2-7|TRBV5-6|many
CASSLGIAYEQYF
TGTGCCAGCAGCTTAGGGATCGCCTACGAGCAGTACTTC
>TRBD1|TRBJ2-7|TRBV29-1|many
CSVALGTASYEQYF
TGCAGCGTTGCCCTTGGGACAGCGAGCTACGAGCAGTACTTC
>-|TRBJ1-2|TRBV6-5|-
CASSLSGSNYGYTF
TGTGCCAGCAGTCTGTCGGGTTCTAACTATGGCTACACCTTC
>TRBD2|TRBJ2-3|TRBV6-4|-
CASSATAGLAADTQYF
TGTGCCAGCAGTGCGACAGCGGGACTAGCGGCAGATACGCAGTATTTT
>TRBD1|TRBJ1-2|TRBV5-1|-
CASSFTGDPNYGYTF
TGCGCCAGCAGCTTTACAGGGGATCCTAACTATGGCTACACCTTC
>-|TRBJ2-1|TRBV29-1|-
CSVSRGDEQFF
TGCAGCGTGTCCAGGGGCGATGAGCAGTTCTTC
>-|TRBJ2-5|TRBV2|few
CASRGAVLGTQYF
TGTGCCAGCAGGGGCGCAGTACTGGGGACCCAGTACTTC
>TRBD1|TRBJ1-2|TRBV20-1|many
CSGGDRIYGYTF
TGCAGTGGGGGGGACAGGATCTATGGCTACACCTTC
>-|TRBJ2-3|TRBV7-3|medium-sized
CASSLSGTNQNTQYF
TGTGCCAGCAGCTTATCCGGAACGAACCAGAATACGCAGTATTTT
>-|TRBJ2-7|TRBV6-2/TRBV6-3|many
CASSYEYEQYF
TGTGCCAGCAGTTACGAGTACGAGCAGTACTTC
>-|TRBJ2-1|TRBV20-1|-
CSARDPFQGEQFF
TGCAGTGCTAGAGATCCTTTTCAGGGTGAGCAGTTCTTC
>TRBD1|TRBJ1-5|TRBV7-2|-
CASRFDRGGNQPQHF
TGTGCCAGCAGGTTCGACAGGGGAGGCAATCAGCCCCAGCATTTT
>TRBD2|TRBJ2-2|TRBV4-1|many
CASSQDRTRLAGELFF
TGCGCCAGCAGCCAAGACCGGACTAGGTTAGCCGGGGAGCTGTTTTTT
>TRBD2|TRBJ2-5|TRBV9|few
CASSGGGPRETQYF
TGTGCCAGCAGCGGCGGGGGACCCCGGGAGACCCAGTACTTC
>-|TRBJ2-5|TRBV7-2|many
CASSLEAFGETQYF
TGTGCCAGCAGCTTAGAAGCTTTTGGAGAGACCCAGTACTTC
>TRBD1|TRBJ1-2|TRBV3-1|large
CASSHGTGGISRGYTF
TGTGCCAGCAGCCACGGGACAGGGGGAATTTCAAGGGGCTACACCTTC
>-|TRBJ2-3|TRBV3-1|many
CASSQASVAGTQYF
TGTGCCAGCAGCCAAGCTTCGGTGGCTGGTACGCAGTATTTT
>-|TRBJ2-1|TRBV4-2|few
CASSQDRGLAIISF
TGTGCCAGCAGCCAAGATCGAGGGCTAGCCATCATTTCATTC
>-|TRBJ2-5|TRBV6-1|-
CASNSQPGETQYF
TGTGCCAGCAACAGTCAACCCGGAGAGACCCAGTACTTC
>TRBD2|TRBJ2-1|TRBV7-8|few
CASSLWKSLAGVPYNEQFF
TGTGCCAGCAGCTTATGGAAGTCCCTAGCGGGAGTCCCCTACAATGAGCAGTTCTTC
>-|TRBJ2-2|TRBV5-1|many
CASSSLRVDTGELFF
TGCGCCAGCAGTTCCCTCAGGGTGGACACCGGGGAGCTGTTTTTT
>-|TRBJ1-3|TRBV15|few
CATSRIRDTGSGNTIYF
TGTGCCACCAGCCGTATCAGGGACACCGGCTCTGGAAACACCATATATTTT
>-|TRBJ2-2|TRBV29-1|-
CSVEGTPGELFF
TGCAGCGTTGAAGGGACACCCGGGGAGCTGTTTTTT
>TRBD1|TRBJ1-3|TRBV18|few
CASSLSPGTGGSGNTIYF
TGTGCCAGCTCACTCTCGCCCGGGACAGGGGGCTCTGGAAACACCATATATTTT
>-|TRBJ1-2|TRBV5-1|-
CASSLVGGGGYTF
TGCGCCAGCAGCTTGGTCGGGGGCGGTGGCTACACCTTC
>-|TRBJ1-1|TRBV19|-
CASRAGANTEAFF
TGTGCCAGTAGAGCGGGCGCGAACACTGAAGCTTTCTTT
>-|TRBJ1-2|TRBV29-1|many
CSVSGDPATVNYGYTF
TGCAGCGTCTCAGGAGACCCCGCCACCGTCAACTATGGCTACACCTTC
>-|TRBJ2-1|TRBV4-1|many
CASSQDTWGDEGRFF
TGCGCCAGCAGCCAAGATACTTGGGGGGACGAGGGTCGGTTCTTC
>TRBD1|TRBJ1-2|TRBV7-3|many
CASSHIGQGAYGYTF
TGTGCCAGCAGCCATATAGGACAGGGGGCCTATGGCTACACCTTC